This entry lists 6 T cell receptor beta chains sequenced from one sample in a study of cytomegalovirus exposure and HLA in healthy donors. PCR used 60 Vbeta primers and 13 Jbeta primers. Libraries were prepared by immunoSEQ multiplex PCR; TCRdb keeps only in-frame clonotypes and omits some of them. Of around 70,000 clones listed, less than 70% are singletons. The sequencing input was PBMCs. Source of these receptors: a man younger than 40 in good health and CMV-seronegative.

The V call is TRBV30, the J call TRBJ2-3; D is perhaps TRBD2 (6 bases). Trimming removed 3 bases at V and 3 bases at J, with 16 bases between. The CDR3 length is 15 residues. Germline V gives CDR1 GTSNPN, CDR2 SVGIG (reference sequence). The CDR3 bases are TGTGCCTGGAGCCCCGGCGGGGTGGTTACAGATACGCAGTATTTT. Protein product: CAWSPGGVVTDTQYF.

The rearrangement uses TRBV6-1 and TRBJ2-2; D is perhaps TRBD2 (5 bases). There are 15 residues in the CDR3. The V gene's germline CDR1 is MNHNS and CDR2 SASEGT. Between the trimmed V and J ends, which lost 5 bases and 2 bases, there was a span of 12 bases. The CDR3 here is CASSRLLQNTGELFF. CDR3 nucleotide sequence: TGTGCCAGCAGTCGACTACTTCAAAACACCGGGGAGCTGTTTTTT.

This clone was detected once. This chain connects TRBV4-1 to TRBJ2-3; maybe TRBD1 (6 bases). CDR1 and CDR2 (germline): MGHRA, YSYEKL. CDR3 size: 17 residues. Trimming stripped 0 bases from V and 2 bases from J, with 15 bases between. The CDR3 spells CASSQEGAAGATDTQYF. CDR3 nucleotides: TGCGCCAGCAGCCAAGAGGGGGCAGCAGGCGCCACAGATACGCAGTATTTT.

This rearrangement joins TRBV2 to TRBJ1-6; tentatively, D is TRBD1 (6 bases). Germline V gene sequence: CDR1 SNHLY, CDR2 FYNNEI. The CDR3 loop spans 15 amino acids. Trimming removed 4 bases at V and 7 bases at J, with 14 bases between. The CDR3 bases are TGTGCCAGCAGTGTTTTCGGACAGACAAATTCACCCCTCCACTTT. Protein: CASSVFGQTNSPLHF.

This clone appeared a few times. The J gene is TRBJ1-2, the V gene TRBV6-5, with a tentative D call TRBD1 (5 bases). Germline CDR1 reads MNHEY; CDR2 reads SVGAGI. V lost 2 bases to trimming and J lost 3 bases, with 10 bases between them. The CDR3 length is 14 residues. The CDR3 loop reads CASSYGGGYYGYTF. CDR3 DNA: TGTGCCAGCAGTTACGGCGGGGGATACTATGGCTACACCTTC.

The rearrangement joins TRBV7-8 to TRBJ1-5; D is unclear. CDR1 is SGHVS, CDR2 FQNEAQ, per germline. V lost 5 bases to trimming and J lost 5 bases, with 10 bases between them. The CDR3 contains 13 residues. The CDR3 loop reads CASSPEVDQPQHF. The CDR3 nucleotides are TGTGCCAGCAGCCCAGAGGTGGATCAGCCCCAGCATTTT.